The 17 T cell receptor beta chains listed next were all sequenced from one sample in a study of T cell responses to AZD1222 COVID-19 vaccine. Profiled with immunoSEQ multiplex PCR; TCRdb holds only in-frame clones, not every one. The data hold 80,000 or so clones, with 82% observed a single time. Sample: peripheral blood, taken on day 0 of AZD1222 vaccination. These receptors were taken from an adult in good health.

The V call is TRBV5-1, the J call TRBJ1-2; no firm D call. V shed 4 bases and J shed 7 bases, with 14 bases lying between them. Germline lookup yields CDR1 SGHRS and CDR2 YFSETQ. This CDR3 is 13 amino acids long. CDR3 region: CASSLGVGFGYTF. The CDR3 nucleotides read TGCGCCAGCAGCCTTGGGGTCGGGTTTGGCTACACCTTC.

This clone turned up a few times. The rearrangement uses TRBV10-2 and TRBJ2-1, with a possible D match to TRBD1 (6 bases). The CDR3 totals 16 residues. The V gene lost 0 bases and the J gene lost 4 bases, with 13 bases spanning the gap. The germline V gene encodes CDR1 WSHSY and CDR2 SAAADI. The CDR3 nucleotides read TGCGCCAGCAGTGAGTCGAGAGGGGGAGTTTACAATGAGCAGTTCTTC. Its protein is CASSESRGGVYNEQFF.

The chain employs TRBV5-8 and TRBJ2-7; D gene ambiguous. Trimming cost V 2 bases and J 3 bases, with 9 bases left between them. Germline V gene lookup returns CDR1 SGHTS and CDR2 YDEGEE. The CDR3 loop spans 13 amino acids. CDR3 sequence reads: CASSFGHSYEQYF. In DNA, the CDR3 is TGTGCCAGCAGCTTCGGCCATAGCTACGAGCAGTACTTC.

This clone was observed a handful of times. This chain links TRBV4-2 with TRBJ2-7; D perhaps matches TRBD2 (6 bases). Trimming left V 0 bases short and J 3 bases short, with 9 bases between. CDR1 and CDR2 from the germline V gene are LGHNA and YNFKEQ. The CDR3 runs to 14 residues. Here the CDR3 reads CASSQEGGNYEQYF. The CDR3 DNA is TGTGCCAGCAGCCAAGAGGGCGGGAACTACGAGCAGTACTTC.

This sequence joins TRBV9 and TRBJ2-1; 9 bases map to TRBD1. Germline CDR1 SGDLS, CDR2 YYNGEE. The CDR3 is 15 residues long. Trimming took 4 bases from V and 3 from J; bases not matched to a gene: 5. DNA for the CDR3: TGTGCCAGCAGCTACGGACAGGGGTTCTACAATGAGCAGTTCTTC. As protein: CASSYGQGFYNEQFF. Using reference TRBV9 and TRBJ2-1 for the parts outside the CDR3, the full variable domain is DSGVTQTPKHLITATGQRVTLRCSPRSGDLSVYWYQQSLDQGLQFLIQYYNGEERAKGNILERFSAQQFPDLHSELNLSSLELGDSALYFCASSYGQGFYNEQFFGPGTRLTVL.

This clone appeared once. The chain employs TRBV30 and TRBJ1-4; perhaps TRBD1 as D (5 bases). Trimming took off 2 bases at V and 8 bases at J, with 15 bases between the two ends. The germline CDR1 and CDR2 sequences are GTSNPN and SVGIG (reference sequence). The CDR3 loop spans 14 amino acids. CDR3 nucleotide sequence: TGTGCCTGGAGTAGCGGGGGGATAAACGAAAAACTGTTTTTT. Translation gives CAWSSGGINEKLFF.

In DNA, the CDR3 is TGCGCCAGCAGCCAAGAACACCAGACAGGCGGGGCGGGGAACATTCAGTACTTC. Amino acids: CASSQEHQTGGAGNIQYF. The genes are TRBV4-3 and TRBJ2-4; D tentatively fits TRBD1 or TRBD2 (6 bases each). V was shortened by 0 bases and J by 7 bases, with 22 bases between the two germline ends. Germline values: CDR1 LGHNA, CDR2 YSLEER. There are 18 residues in the CDR3.

The J gene is TRBJ1-1, the V gene TRBV6-5; no clear D gene. V dropped 4 bases and J dropped 4 bases, with 13 bases sitting between them. This CDR3 has 14 amino acids. From germline, CDR1 is MNHEY and CDR2 SVGAGI. In DNA, the CDR3 is TGTGCCAGCAGTTTCGGGGAAGGGTTCACTGAAGCTTTCTTT. Its translation is CASSFGEGFTEAFF.

The chain links TRBV4-2 to TRBJ1-2; D remains ambiguous. Per the germline V gene, CDR1 is LGHNA and CDR2 is YNFKEQ. Trimming shortened V by 0 bases and J by 6 bases, and 8 bases separated the two germline ends. CDR3 length equals 13 residues. CDR3 sequence (DNA): TGTGCCAGCAGCCAAGACGCCGCCGATGGCTACACCTTC. Its protein product is CASSQDAADGYTF.

The V call is TRBV7-2, the J call TRBJ2-3; 8 bases match TRBD2. Germline V gene data show CDR1 as SGHTA and CDR2 as FQGNSA. The CDR3 has 15 residues. V shed 3 bases and J 4 bases; nucleotides not matched to a gene: 6. The CDR3 DNA reads as TGTGCCAGCAGCTTTAGTAGCGGGGCGGCAGATACGCAGTATTTT. Protein: CASSFSSGAADTQYF.

The chain recombines TRBV14 with TRBJ2-6; 11 nucleotides match TRBD2. CDR1 SGHDN and CDR2 FVKESK come from the germline V gene. CDR3 size: 19 residues. Trimming at V came to 11 bases and at J to 0 bases, leaving 15 bases not matched to a gene. CDR3 amino acids: CARLATSGTSFSGANVLTF. CDR3 DNA sequence: TGTGCCCGGCTCGCGACTAGCGGGACCTCCTTCTCTGGGGCCAACGTCCTGACTTTC.

V gene TRBV6-1 combines with J gene TRBJ2-7; 7 bases match TRBD1. J was trimmed by 2 bases and V by 0 bases; bases with no gene match: 1. This CDR3 spans 14 amino acids. Per the germline V gene, CDR1 is MNHNS and CDR2 is SASEGT. CDR3 sequence: CASSEAGTAYEQYF. The CDR3, as DNA: TGTGCCAGCAGTGAAGCCGGGACAGCCTACGAGCAGTACTTC.

This chain links TRBV7-2 with TRBJ2-1, with D unclear. V was shortened by 4 bases and J by 0 bases, with 7 bases between the two germline ends. This CDR3 is built from 14 residues. Germline CDR1 reads SGHTA; CDR2 reads FQGNSA. The CDR3, as DNA: TGTGCCAGCAGCTCCTATGGCTCCTACAATGAGCAGTTCTTC. This codes for CASSSYGSYNEQFF.

The V call is TRBV5-4, the J call TRBJ2-1; 10 bases align to TRBD2. The V and J ends lost 4 bases and 9 bases, in that order; junction bases with no gene match: 19. The CDR3 sequence is 18 residues long. The germline gives CDR1 SGHNT, CDR2 YYREEE (reference sequence). The CDR3 coding sequence is TGTGCCAGCAGCCCCCGAGGGCCGGCTAGCGGGGGTTTTGGTGAGCAGTTCTTC. This gives the protein CASSPRGPASGGFGEQFF. The full variable domain, its missing parts supplied by reference TRBV5-4 and TRBJ2-1, is ETGVTQSPTHLIKTRGQQVTLRCSSQSGHNTVSWYQQALGQGPQFIFQYYREEENGRGNFPPRFSGLQFPNYSSELNVNALELDDSALYLCASSPRGPASGGFGEQFFGPGTRLTVL.

The J gene is TRBJ2-3, the V gene TRBV6-2 or TRBV6-3; a possible D gene is TRBD1 (6 bases). V dropped 2 bases and J dropped 1 base, with 16 bases sitting between them. The germline gives CDR1 MNHEY, CDR2 SVGEGT. The CDR3 is made up of 17 amino acids. As DNA, the CDR3 is TGTGCCAGCAGTTACCCCCCCTCGACAGGCGGCACAGATACGCAGTATTTT. It translates to CASSYPPSTGGTDTQYF.

In its sample, this clone was seen a few times. The chain joins TRBV6-5 to TRBJ1-1; unclear D gene. The CDR3 is 13 residues long. V lost 8 bases and J lost 2, with 12 bases in between. In germline, CDR1 is MNHEY, CDR2 SVGAGI. The DNA for the CDR3 is TGTGCCAGCTTAAGCACAGCTAACACTGAAGCTTTCTTT. The encoded protein is CASLSTANTEAFF.

V is TRBV12-1 and J is TRBJ2-5; the DNA was not used to check the table's D call, TRBD1. TRBV12-1 is annotated as a pseudogene. This CDR3 is built from 15 residues. This chain's CDR3 is CASNISIGTLLSQYF. CDR3 nucleotides: TGTGCCAGCAACATCTCAATCGGGACACTCCTGTCCCAGTACTTC.